This TCR beta chain was captured in a study of blood T cell repertoires in COVID-19. For the study at large: T cells, B-cell-depleted T cells, or PBMCs provided the cDNA or gDNA that served as material.

Profiled with immunoSEQ multiplex PCR; TCRdb holds only in-frame clones, not every one. The sample yields about 270,000 clones, 85% to 95% seen once. With V trimmed by 8 bases and J by 2 bases, 7 bases remained unmatched. This CDR3 comprises 14 residues. The germline V gene encodes CDR1 MNHEY and CDR2 SVGAGI. Sequencing used PBMCs or T cells enriched from blood (not recorded which). The chain couples TRBV6-5 to TRBJ2-7, with 9 bases aligning to TRBD1. The clonotype comes from a man between 40 and 49 years old who had been exposed to COVID-19. CDR3 nucleotides: TGTGCCAGCTCCTGGGACAGGGCCACCTACGAGCAGTACTTC. Translating gives CASSWDRATYEQYF.